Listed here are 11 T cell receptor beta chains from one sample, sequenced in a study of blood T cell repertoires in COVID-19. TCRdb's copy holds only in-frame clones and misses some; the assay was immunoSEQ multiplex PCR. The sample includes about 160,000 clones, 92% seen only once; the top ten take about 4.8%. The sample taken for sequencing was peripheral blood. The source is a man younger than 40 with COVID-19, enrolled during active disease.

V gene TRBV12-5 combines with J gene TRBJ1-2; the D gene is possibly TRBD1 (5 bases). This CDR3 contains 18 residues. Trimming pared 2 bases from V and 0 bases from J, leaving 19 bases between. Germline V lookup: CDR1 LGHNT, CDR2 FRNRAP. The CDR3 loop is CASGLPPPGRGTNYGYTF. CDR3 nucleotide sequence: TGTGCTAGTGGTTTGCCACCGCCGGGACGGGGGACTAACTATGGCTACACCTTC.

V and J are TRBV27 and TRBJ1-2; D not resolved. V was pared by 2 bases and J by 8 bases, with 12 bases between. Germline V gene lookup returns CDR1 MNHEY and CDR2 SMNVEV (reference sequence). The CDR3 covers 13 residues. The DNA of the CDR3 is TGTGCCAGCAGTTTACGGCCGGGGTACGGCTACACCTTC. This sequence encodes CASSLRPGYGYTF.

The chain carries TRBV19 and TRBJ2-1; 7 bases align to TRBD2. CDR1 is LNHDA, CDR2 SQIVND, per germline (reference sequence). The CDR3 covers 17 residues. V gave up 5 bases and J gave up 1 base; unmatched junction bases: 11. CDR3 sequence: CASSSPPPGGSYNEQFF. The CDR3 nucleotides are TGTGCCAGTAGTTCCCCGCCTCCGGGGGGTTCCTACAATGAGCAGTTCTTC.

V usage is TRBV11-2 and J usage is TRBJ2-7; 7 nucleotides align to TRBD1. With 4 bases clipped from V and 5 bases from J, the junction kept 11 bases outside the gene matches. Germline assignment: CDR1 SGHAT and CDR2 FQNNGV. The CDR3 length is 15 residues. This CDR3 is CASSSRRTGVNEQYF. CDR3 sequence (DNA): TGTGCCAGCAGCTCTAGACGTACAGGGGTGAACGAGCAGTACTTC.

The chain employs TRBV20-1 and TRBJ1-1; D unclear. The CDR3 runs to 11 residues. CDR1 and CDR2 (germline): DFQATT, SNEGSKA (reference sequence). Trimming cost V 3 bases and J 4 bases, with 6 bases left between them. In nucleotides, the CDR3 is TGCAGTGCTAGCACGGGCACTGAAGCTTTCTTT. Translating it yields CSASTGTEAFF.

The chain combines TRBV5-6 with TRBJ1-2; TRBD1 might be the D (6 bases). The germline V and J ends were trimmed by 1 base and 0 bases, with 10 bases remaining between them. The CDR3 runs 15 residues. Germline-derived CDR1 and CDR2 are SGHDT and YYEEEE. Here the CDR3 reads CASSLRGIANYGYTF. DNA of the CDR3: TGTGCCAGCAGCTTGAGGGGGATAGCTAACTATGGCTACACCTTC.

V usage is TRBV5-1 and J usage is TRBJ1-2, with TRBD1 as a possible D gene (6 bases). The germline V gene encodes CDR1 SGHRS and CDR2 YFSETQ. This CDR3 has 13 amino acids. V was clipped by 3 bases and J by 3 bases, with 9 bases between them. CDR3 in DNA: TGCGCCAGCAGCTCACAGGGTGACTATGGCTACACCTTC. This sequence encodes CASSSQGDYGYTF.

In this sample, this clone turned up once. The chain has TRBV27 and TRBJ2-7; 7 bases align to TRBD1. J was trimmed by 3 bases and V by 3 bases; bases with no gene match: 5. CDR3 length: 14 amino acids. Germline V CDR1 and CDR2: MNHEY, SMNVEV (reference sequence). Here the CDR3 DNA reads TGTGCCAGCAGTTTTTCAGGGGACAGCTACGAGCAGTACTTC. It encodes CASSFSGDSYEQYF.

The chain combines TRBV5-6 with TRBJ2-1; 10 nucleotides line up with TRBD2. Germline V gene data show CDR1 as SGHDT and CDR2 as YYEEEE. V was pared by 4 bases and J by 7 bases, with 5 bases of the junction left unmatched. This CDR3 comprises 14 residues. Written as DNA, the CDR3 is TGTGCCAGCAGCCCGACTAGCGGGTGGAATGAGCAGTTCTTC. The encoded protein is CASSPTSGWNEQFF.

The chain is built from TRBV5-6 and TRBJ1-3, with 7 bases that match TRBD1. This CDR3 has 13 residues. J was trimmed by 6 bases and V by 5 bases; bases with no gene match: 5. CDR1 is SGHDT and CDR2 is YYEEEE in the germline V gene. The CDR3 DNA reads TGTGCCAGCAGACTGACAGGGTTAAACACCATATATTTT. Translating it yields CASRLTGLNTIYF.

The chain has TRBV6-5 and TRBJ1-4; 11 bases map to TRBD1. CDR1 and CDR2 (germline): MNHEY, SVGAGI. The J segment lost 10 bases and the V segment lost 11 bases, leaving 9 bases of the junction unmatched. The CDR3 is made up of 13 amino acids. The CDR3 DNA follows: TGTGCCTCCTCGGACAGGGGGCAAGGAAAACTGTTTTTT. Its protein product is CASSDRGQGKLFF.